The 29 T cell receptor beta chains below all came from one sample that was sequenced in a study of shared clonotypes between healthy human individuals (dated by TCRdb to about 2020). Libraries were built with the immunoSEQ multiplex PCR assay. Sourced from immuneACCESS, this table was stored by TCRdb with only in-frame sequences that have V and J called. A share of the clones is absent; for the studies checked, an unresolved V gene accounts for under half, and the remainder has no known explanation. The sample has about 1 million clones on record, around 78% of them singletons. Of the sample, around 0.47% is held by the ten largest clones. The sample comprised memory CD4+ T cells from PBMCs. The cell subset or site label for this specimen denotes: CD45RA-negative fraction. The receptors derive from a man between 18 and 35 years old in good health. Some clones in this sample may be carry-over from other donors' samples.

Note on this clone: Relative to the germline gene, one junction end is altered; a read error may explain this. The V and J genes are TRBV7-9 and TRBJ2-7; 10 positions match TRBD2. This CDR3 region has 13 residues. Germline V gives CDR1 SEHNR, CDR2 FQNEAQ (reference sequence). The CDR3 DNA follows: TGTGCCAGCAGCCTAGCGGGAGCCAATGAGCAGTACTTC. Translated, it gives CASSLAGANEQYF.

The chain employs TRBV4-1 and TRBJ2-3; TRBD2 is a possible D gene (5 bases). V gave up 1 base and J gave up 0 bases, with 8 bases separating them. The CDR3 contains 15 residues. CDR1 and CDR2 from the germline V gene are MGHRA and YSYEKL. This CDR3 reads CASSQVLASTDTQYF. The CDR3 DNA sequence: TGCGCCAGCAGCCAAGTCCTAGCCAGCACAGATACGCAGTATTTT.

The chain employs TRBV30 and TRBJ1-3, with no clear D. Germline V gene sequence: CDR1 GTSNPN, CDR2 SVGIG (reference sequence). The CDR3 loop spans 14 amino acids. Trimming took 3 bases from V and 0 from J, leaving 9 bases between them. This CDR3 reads CAWSWSLSGNTIYF. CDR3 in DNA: TGTGCCTGGAGCTGGTCCCTCTCTGGAAACACCATATATTTT.

CDR3 bases: TGTGCCAGCAGCCCAACAGGGGCGACCGGGGAAAAACTGTTTTTT. This gives the protein CASSPTGATGEKLFF. V and J are TRBV7-3 and TRBJ1-4; 7 nucleotides line up with TRBD1. The CDR3 has 15 residues. The V segment lost 5 bases and the J segment 8 bases; nucleotides outside the gene matches: 11. Germline CDR1 SGHTA, CDR2 FQGTGA. The variable domain in full, with the rest retrieved from reference TRBV7-3 and TRBJ1-4, is GAGVSQTPSNKVTEKGKYVELRCDPISGHTALYWYRQSLGQGPEFLIYFQGTGAADDSGLPNDRFFAVRPEGSVSTLKIQRTERGDSAVYLCASSPTGATGEKLFFGSGTQLSVL.

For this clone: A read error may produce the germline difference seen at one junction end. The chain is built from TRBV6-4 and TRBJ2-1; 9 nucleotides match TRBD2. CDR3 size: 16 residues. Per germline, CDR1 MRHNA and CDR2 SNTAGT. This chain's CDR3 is CARSEEGGRAYNEQFF. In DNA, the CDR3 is TGTGCCAGAAGTGAAGAGGGCGGGAGGGCCTACAATGAGCAGTTCTTC.

The CDR3 nucleotides read TGCAGTGGCAAGGGGCCTAGGGGGGCTTTCTTT. Translating gives CSGKGPRGAFF. The chain uses TRBV20-1 and TRBJ1-1, with D tentatively TRBD1 (6 bases). The ends were cut back, 7 bases at V and 11 bases at J, with 17 bases in the middle. The CDR3 is made up of 11 amino acids. CDR1 is DFQATT, CDR2 SNEGSKA, per germline (reference sequence).

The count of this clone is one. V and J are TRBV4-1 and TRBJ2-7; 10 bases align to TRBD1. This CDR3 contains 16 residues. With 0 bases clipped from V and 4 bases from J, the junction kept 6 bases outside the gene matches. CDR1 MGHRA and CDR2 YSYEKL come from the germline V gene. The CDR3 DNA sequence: TGCGCCAGCAGCCAAGACCCGGGACAGGGGTTTTACGAGCAGTACTTC. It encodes CASSQDPGQGFYEQYF.

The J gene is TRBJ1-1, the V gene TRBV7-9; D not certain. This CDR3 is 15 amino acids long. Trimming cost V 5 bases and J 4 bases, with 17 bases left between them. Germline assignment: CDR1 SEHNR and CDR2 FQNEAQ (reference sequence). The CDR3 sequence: CASSPRGRGSTEAFF. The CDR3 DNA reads TGTGCCAGCAGCCCGAGAGGGAGAGGAAGCACTGAAGCTTTCTTT.

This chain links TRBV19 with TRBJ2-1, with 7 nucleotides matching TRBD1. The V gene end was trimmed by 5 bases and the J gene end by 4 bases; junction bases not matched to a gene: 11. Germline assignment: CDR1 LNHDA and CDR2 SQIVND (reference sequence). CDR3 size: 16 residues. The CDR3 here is CASSSALATGYNEQFF. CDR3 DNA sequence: TGTGCCAGTAGTTCCGCACTGGCGACAGGGTACAATGAGCAGTTCTTC.

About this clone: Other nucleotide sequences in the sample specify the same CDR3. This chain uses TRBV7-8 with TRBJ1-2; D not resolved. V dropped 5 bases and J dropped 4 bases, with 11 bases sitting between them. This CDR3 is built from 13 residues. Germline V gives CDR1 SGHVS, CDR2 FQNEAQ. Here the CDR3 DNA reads TGTGCCAGCAGCCCAGACCGGGGCTATGGCTACACCTTC. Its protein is CASSPDRGYGYTF.

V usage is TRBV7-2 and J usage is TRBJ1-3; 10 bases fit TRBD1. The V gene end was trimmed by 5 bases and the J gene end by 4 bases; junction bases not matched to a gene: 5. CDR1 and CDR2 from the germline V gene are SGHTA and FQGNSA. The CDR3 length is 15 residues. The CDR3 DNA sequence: TGTGCCAGCAGCGACGGGACAGGGGTAGGAAACACCATATATTTT. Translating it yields CASSDGTGVGNTIYF.

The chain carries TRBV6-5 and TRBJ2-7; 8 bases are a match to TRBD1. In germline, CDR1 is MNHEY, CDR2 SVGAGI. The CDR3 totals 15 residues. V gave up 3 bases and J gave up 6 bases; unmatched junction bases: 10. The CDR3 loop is CASSYSGQVSTEQYF. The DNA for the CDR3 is TGTGCCAGCAGTTATTCGGGACAGGTTTCAACCGAGCAGTACTTC.

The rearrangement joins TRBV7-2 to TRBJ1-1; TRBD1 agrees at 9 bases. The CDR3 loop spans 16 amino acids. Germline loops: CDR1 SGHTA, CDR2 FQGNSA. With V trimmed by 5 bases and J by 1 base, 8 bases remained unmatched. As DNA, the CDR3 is TGTGCCAGCAGCCAACCGGGACAGGGATCGAACACTGAAGCTTTCTTT. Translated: CASSQPGQGSNTEAFF.

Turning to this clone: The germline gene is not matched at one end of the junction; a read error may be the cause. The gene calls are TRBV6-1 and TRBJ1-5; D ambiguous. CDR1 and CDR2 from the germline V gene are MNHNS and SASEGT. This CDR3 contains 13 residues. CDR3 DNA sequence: TGTGCCAGCAGTGAAGCGCGTGGGTTAATCAGGAATTTT. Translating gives CASSEARGLIRNF.

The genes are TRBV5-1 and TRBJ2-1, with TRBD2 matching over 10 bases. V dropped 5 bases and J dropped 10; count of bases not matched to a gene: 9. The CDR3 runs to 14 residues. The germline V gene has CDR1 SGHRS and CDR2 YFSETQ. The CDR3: CASRRTGLAPEQFF. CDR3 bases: TGCGCCAGCAGAAGGACGGGACTAGCGCCAGAGCAGTTCTTC.

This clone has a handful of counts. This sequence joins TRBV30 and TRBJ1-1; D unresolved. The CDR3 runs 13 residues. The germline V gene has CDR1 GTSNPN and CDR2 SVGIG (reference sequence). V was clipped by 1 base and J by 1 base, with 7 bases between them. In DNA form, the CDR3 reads TGTGCCTGGAGTGGGCCCAGGAACACTGAAGCTTTCTTT. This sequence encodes CAWSGPRNTEAFF.

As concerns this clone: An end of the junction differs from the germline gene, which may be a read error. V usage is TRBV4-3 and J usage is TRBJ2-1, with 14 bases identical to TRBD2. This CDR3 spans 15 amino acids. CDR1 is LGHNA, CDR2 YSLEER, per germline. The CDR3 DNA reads TGCGCCAGCTCGACTAGCGGGAGGGCCTACCATGAGCAGTTCTTC. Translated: CASSTSGRAYHEQFF.

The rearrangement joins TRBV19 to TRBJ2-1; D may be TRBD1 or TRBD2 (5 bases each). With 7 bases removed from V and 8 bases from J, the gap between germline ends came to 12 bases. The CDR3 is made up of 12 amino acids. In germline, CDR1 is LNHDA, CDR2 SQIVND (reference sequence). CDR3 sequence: CASTTGRHEQFF. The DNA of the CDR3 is TGTGCCAGTACTACGGGACGTCATGAGCAGTTCTTC.

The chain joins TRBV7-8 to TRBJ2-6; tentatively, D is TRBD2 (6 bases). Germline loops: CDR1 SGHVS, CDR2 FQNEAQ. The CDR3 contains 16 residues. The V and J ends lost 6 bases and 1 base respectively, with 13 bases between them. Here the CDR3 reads CASRSGVASGANVLTF. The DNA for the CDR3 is TGTGCCAGCAGATCGGGGGTAGCGTCTGGGGCCAACGTCCTGACTTTC.

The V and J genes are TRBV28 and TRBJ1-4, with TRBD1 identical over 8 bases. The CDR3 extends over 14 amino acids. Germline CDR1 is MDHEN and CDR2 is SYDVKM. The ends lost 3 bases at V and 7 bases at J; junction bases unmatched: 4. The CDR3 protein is CASSFRGLGEKLFF. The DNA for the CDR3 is TGTGCCAGCAGTTTCAGGGGGCTCGGTGAAAAACTGTTTTTT.

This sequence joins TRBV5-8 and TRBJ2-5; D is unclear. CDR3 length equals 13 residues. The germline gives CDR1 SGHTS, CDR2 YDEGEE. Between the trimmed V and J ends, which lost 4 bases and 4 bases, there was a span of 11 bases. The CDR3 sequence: CASSANVGETQYF. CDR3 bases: TGTGCCAGCAGCGCGAATGTAGGAGAGACCCAGTACTTC.

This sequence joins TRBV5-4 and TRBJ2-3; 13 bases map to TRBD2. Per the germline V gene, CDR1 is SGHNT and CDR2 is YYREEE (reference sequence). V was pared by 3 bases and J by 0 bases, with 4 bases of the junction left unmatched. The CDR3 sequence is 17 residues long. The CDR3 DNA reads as TGTGCCAGCAGCTCCGGGACTAGCGGGATAAGCACAGATACGCAGTATTTT. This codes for CASSSGTSGISTDTQYF. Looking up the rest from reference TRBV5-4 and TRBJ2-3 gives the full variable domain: ETGVTQSPTHLIKTRGQQVTLRCSSQSGHNTVSWYQQALGQGPQFIFQYYREEENGRGNFPPRFSGLQFPNYSSELNVNALELDDSALYLCASSSGTSGISTDTQYFGPGTRLTVL.

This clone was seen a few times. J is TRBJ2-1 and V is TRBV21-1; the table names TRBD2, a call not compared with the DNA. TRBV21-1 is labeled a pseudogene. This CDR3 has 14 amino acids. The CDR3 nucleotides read TGTGCCAGCAGCAGTAGGGACTCCGGCAATGAGCAGTTCTTC. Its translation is CASSSRDSGNEQFF.

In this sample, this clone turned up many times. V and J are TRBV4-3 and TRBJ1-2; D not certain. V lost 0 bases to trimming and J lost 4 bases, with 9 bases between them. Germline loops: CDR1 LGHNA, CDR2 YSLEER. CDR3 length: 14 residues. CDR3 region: CASSQDTGFYGYTF. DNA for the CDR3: TGCGCCAGCAGCCAAGATACGGGGTTCTATGGCTACACCTTC.

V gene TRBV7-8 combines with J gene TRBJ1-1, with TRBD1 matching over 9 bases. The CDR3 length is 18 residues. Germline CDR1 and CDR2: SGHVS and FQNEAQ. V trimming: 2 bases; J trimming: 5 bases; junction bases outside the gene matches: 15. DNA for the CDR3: TGTGCCAGCAGCTTAACCCCGGGACAGGGATCCCGAAGGACTGAAGCTTTCTTT. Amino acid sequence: CASSLTPGQGSRRTEAFF.

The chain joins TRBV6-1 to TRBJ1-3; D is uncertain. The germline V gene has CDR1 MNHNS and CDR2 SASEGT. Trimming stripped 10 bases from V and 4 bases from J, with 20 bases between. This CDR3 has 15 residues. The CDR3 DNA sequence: TGTGCCACCCCCGGCGCGAGGGTTAGGGGAAACACCATATATTTT. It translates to CATPGARVRGNTIYF.

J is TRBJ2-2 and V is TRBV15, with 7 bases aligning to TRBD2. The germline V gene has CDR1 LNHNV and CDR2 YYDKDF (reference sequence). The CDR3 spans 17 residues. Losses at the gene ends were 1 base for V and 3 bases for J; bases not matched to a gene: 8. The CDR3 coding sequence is TGTGCCACCAGCAGAGGGGATCGCGGGAGTGACACCGGGGAGCTGTTTTTT. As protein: CATSRGDRGSDTGELFF.

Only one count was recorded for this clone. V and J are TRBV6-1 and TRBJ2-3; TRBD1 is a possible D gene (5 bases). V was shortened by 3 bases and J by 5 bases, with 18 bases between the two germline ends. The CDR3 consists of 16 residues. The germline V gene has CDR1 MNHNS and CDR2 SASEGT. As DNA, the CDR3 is TGTGCCAGCAGTGATCATCTTCGGGCAGGGCAAGATACGCAGTATTTT. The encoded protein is CASSDHLRAGQDTQYF.

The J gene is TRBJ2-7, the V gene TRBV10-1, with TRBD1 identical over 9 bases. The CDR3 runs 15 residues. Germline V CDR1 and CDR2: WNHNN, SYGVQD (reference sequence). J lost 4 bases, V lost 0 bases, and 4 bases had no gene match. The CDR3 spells CASSESGTGSYEQYF. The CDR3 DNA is TGCGCCAGCAGTGAGTCCGGGACAGGGAGTTACGAGCAGTACTTC.